These 4 T cell receptor beta chains share one sample of origin, sequenced in a study of human T cells and chemical hapten exposure. The time point is: patch test 1, 2 weeks after DPC sensitization. Treatment meaning: therapeutic diphenylcyclopropenone sensitization with weekly scalp DPC. TCRdb ran MiXCR on the RACE reads and lists one entry per CDR3 protein. The sample has around 77,000 distinct CDR3 sequences; roughly 9.2% are singletons. The material sequenced was whole blood, taken in connection with sensitization to the hapten diphenylcyclopropenone (DPC). All receptors come from a woman in her 40s with alopecia areata. Some clones in this sample may be carry-over from other donors' samples.

Ten or more counts support this clonotype. CDR3 sequence: CAISESAGGKGVGQPQHF. The CDR3, as DNA: TGTGCCATCAGTGAGTCGGCAGGGGGAAAAGGAGTAGGTCAGCCCCAGCATTTT. The chain couples TRBV10-3 to TRBJ1-5, with 7 bases identical to TRBD1. Losses at the gene ends were 0 bases for V and 6 bases for J; bases not matched to a gene: 14. The germline V gene has CDR1 ENHRY and CDR2 SYGVKD. The CDR3 is made up of 18 amino acids.

V usage is TRBV11-3 and J usage is TRBJ2-4, with 7 bases identical to TRBD1. The V and J ends lost 6 bases and 0 bases, in that order; junction bases with no gene match: 17. Germline lookup yields CDR1 SGHNT and CDR2 YENEEA. The CDR3 spans 19 residues. The CDR3 is CASRRPPTGESVAKNIQYF. The CDR3 bases are TGTGCCAGCAGAAGGCCCCCTACAGGGGAGAGTGTAGCCAAAAACATTCAGTACTTC.

CDR3 sequence reads: CASSLSVAGYMNTEAFF. CDR3 coding DNA: TGTGCCAGCAGCCTATCGGTTGCAGGGTACATGAACACTGAAGCTTTCTTT. This chain connects TRBV7-6 to TRBJ1-1; possibly TRBD1 for D (5 bases). V dropped 5 bases and J dropped 0 bases, with 19 bases sitting between them. Germline assignment: CDR1 SGHVS and CDR2 FNYEAQ. The CDR3 runs to 17 residues.

This chain uses TRBV27 with TRBJ1-4, with a possible D match to TRBD1 (5 bases). The V end was cut by 3 bases, the J end by 4 bases, with 9 bases between. The germline CDR1 and CDR2 sequences are MNHEY and SMNVEV (reference sequence). The CDR3 contains 14 residues. The CDR3 loop is CASSFAGLNEKLFF. CDR3 DNA sequence: TGTGCCAGCAGTTTCGCGGGGCTTAATGAAAAACTGTTTTTT.